Shown below are 15 T cell receptor beta chains from a single sample sequenced in a study of Ad26.COV2.S vaccination and SARS-CoV-2 variants. The repertoire was sequenced with immunoSEQ multiplex PCR; TCRdb's copy has only in-frame clones and lacks some. The sample gives fewer than 150,000 clones, 80% to 90% of which show up once; 4% to 6% is in the top ten. The sequencing here drew on peripheral blood, taken after recovery from COVID-19. The source is a human donor who had recovered from COVID-19.

This chain uses TRBV6-4 with TRBJ1-5; D perhaps matches TRBD1 (5 bases). Germline V gene data show CDR1 as MRHNA and CDR2 as SNTAGT. The CDR3 is 14 amino acids. V was shortened by 10 bases and J by 1 base, with 14 bases between the two germline ends. The CDR3 DNA is TGTGCCACCCGAGAAGGGGTGAGCAATCAGCCCCAGCATTTT. Its translation is CATREGVSNQPQHF.

A few counts support this clone. This rearrangement joins TRBV7-2 to TRBJ1-2; 7 nucleotides align to TRBD1. Per the germline V gene, CDR1 is SGHTA and CDR2 is FQGNSA. CDR3 size: 14 residues. The J segment lost 1 base and the V segment lost 3 bases, leaving 2 bases of the junction unmatched. The CDR3 bases are TGTGCCAGCAGCTTCACAGGGGTTAACTATGGCTACACCTTC. This sequence encodes CASSFTGVNYGYTF.

V and J are TRBV5-4 and TRBJ2-3; 10 bases line up with TRBD1. Germline V lookup: CDR1 SGHNT, CDR2 YYREEE (reference sequence). V dropped 3 bases and J dropped 4; count of bases not matched to a gene: 2. The CDR3 sequence is 14 residues long. Here the CDR3 reads CASSSGQGADTQYF. CDR3 in DNA: TGTGCCAGCAGCTCCGGACAGGGGGCAGATACGCAGTATTTT.

The rearrangement joins TRBV28 to TRBJ1-3; 8 bases agree with TRBD1. CDR3 length: 17 residues. The V gene's germline CDR1 is MDHEN and CDR2 SYDVKM. Germline trimming cut 7 bases from V and 0 bases from J; bases unmatched to any gene: 11. Here the CDR3 DNA reads TGTGCCAGCACTCGTCAGGGGGCCTACATCTCTGGAAACACCATATATTTT. Amino acid sequence: CASTRQGAYISGNTIYF.

The chain is built from TRBV2 and TRBJ1-4; no clear D. The germline gives CDR1 SNHLY, CDR2 FYNNEI. The CDR3 length is 15 residues. Trimming removed 7 bases at V and 11 bases at J, with 23 bases between. CDR3 region: CASTAEASELWKLFF. The CDR3 coding sequence is TGTGCCAGCACGGCAGAGGCGAGTGAATTGTGGAAACTGTTTTTT.

V usage is TRBV7-2 and J usage is TRBJ2-2, with a possible D match to TRBD2 (6 bases). This CDR3 has 16 residues. CDR1 and CDR2 (germline): SGHTA, FQGNSA. The V gene lost 3 bases and the J gene lost 0 bases, with 11 bases spanning the gap. CDR3 protein: CASSFLGGANTGELFF. CDR3 DNA sequence: TGTGCCAGCAGCTTCCTCGGCGGGGCGAACACCGGGGAGCTGTTTTTT.

This rearrangement joins TRBV28 to TRBJ2-3; 8 bases map to TRBD2. Trimming cost V 2 bases and J 2 bases; bases outside gene matches: 12. Germline CDR1 is MDHEN and CDR2 is SYDVKM. The CDR3 totals 18 residues. The CDR3 region is CASSLTWGGGLFTDTQYF. The CDR3 DNA follows: TGTGCCAGCAGTTTAACTTGGGGCGGGGGGTTATTCACAGATACGCAGTATTTT.

This clone has only one observation. The rearrangement links TRBV29-1 to TRBJ1-3; no reliable D call. The germline V gene encodes CDR1 SQVTM and CDR2 ANQGSEA. The CDR3 is 15 amino acids. The ends were cut back, 6 bases at V and 0 bases at J, with 15 bases in the middle. The CDR3 is CSVLGGEISGNTIYF. The DNA of the CDR3 is TGCAGCGTCCTGGGCGGGGAAATCTCTGGAAACACCATATATTTT.

The V call is TRBV12-3 or TRBV12-4, the J call TRBJ1-2; 7 nucleotides align to TRBD1. CDR3 length: 13 amino acids. J was trimmed by 4 bases and V by 5 bases; bases with no gene match: 4. CDR3 nucleotides: TGTGCCAGCAGTCTGGGACAGTCCTATGGCTACACCTTC. It encodes CASSLGQSYGYTF.

This clone was recorded only once. This chain joins TRBV5-5 and TRBJ1-6; the D gene is possibly TRBD1 (5 bases). Germline V gene lookup returns CDR1 SGHKS and CDR2 YYEKEE (reference sequence). V was pared by 0 bases and J by 10 bases, with 8 bases between. The CDR3 is made up of 13 amino acids. This CDR3 is CASSLVWDSPLHF. For the CDR3, the DNA is TGTGCCAGCAGCTTGGTATGGGACTCACCCCTCCACTTT.

This chain joins TRBV4-3 and TRBJ2-3; 9 bases match TRBD2. The CDR3 covers 17 residues. The trim removed 4 bases at V and 5 bases at J, leaving 13 bases unmatched. The V gene's germline CDR1 is LGHNA and CDR2 YSLEER. CDR3 loop: CASSLSGGSGGGDTQYF. CDR3 nucleotides: TGCGCCAGCAGCCTCTCTGGGGGTAGCGGGGGAGGAGATACGCAGTATTTT.

This clone was seen a few times. The chain uses TRBV19 and TRBJ1-5; weak D call: TRBD1 (6 bases). Germline-derived CDR1 and CDR2 are LNHDA and SQIVND (reference sequence). V shed 2 bases and J shed 2 bases, with 22 bases lying between them. There are 19 residues in the CDR3. CDR3: CASSISPIQGYLGNQPQHF. The CDR3 DNA sequence: TGTGCCAGTAGTATAAGCCCCATACAGGGATACTTAGGCAATCAGCCCCAGCATTTT.

This clone has a handful of counts. This rearrangement joins TRBV6-6 to TRBJ1-4, with 8 bases that match TRBD1. The germline gives CDR1 MNHNY, CDR2 SVGAGI (reference sequence). The CDR3 is 14 amino acids. Losses at the gene ends were 5 bases for V and 8 bases for J; bases not matched to a gene: 7. CDR3 protein: CASSTSGGWEKLFF. The CDR3 bases are TGTGCCAGCAGTACCTCAGGGGGCTGGGAAAAACTGTTTTTT.

The chain links TRBV30 to TRBJ1-2; D is unclear. Per germline, CDR1 GTSNPN and CDR2 SVGIG (reference sequence). Trimming stripped 2 bases from V and 4 bases from J, with 11 bases between. The CDR3 runs 13 residues. The CDR3 sequence: CAWSLRHFYGYTF. CDR3 sequence (DNA): TGTGCCTGGAGTCTCCGACACTTCTATGGCTACACCTTC.

This chain uses TRBV29-1 with TRBJ2-3; no clear D gene. The germline V gene encodes CDR1 SQVTM and CDR2 ANQGSEA. With 4 bases removed from V and 6 bases from J, the gap between germline ends came to 14 bases. The CDR3 runs 13 residues. The CDR3 nucleotides are TGCAGCGTTGGACTGTTTCAGCGCGATACGCAGTATTTT. It specifies CSVGLFQRDTQYF.